This T cell receptor beta chain is from a study of T cells in Graves' hyperthyroidism and ophthalmopathy. Trimming removed 6 bases from V and 0 bases from J, with 8 bases in between. In germline, CDR1 is WNHNN, CDR2 SYGVQD (reference sequence). This CDR3 has 13 residues. Lactation, pregnancy, other autoimmune disease or uncontrolled infection led to exclusion of patients. Orbital computed tomography and thyroid ultrasound, together with serum TRAb and thyroxine and clinical symptoms, were used for diagnoses. General study results and limits: Blood also contained most expanded thyroid clonotypes above 0.001.

This clonotype was picked up many times. The antigen is not known. Researchers amplified the TCR beta CDR3 regions from RNA transcripts. When the TCR CDR3 underwent first-round RT-PCR, the HTBI primer set was used. Each CDR3 protein gets one entry after TCRdb re-called the multiplex PCR reads with MiXCR. The sample yields 550,000 to 600,000 distinct CDR3 sequences, about half seen once. The rearrangement uses TRBV10-1 and TRBJ1-2; no firm D call. The sequence derives from an adult woman with Graves' disease, either hyperthyroidism or ophthalmopathy (not recorded which). Sequencing was carried out using peripheral blood or thyroid tissue (not recorded which). The DNA for the CDR3 is TGCGCCAGCAGCCCCGGGCCTAACTATGGCTACACCTTC. Its protein is CASSPGPNYGYTF.